This is a list of T cell receptor beta chains from one sample in a study of blood T cell repertoires in COVID-19. TCRdb keeps only in-frame clones here, not all; method: immunoSEQ multiplex PCR. This table has 300,000 to 500,000 clones, 70% to 90% appearing once. The sample was PBMCs or T cells enriched from blood (not recorded which). Every receptor here comes from a woman in her forties with acute COVID-19. Each CDR3 is given with its conserved first and last residue. D genes are given only for firm matches. Size is stated for part of the rows, as once, few or many counts, or as a class when the clone is expanded.

d_call: .
clone_size: once
j_call: TRBJ2-5
v_call: TRBV19
cdr3_nt: TGTGCCAGTAGTATAGGGTGGACAGACCTTTTATACCAAGAGACCCAGTACTTC
cdr3_aa: CASSIGWTDLLYQETQYF

d_call: .
clone_size: .
j_call: TRBJ2-7
v_call: TRBV30
cdr3_nt: TGTGCCTGGAGTGTGAGCATTTACTACGAGCAGTACTTC
cdr3_aa: CAWSVSIYYEQYF

d_call: TRBD2
clone_size: .
j_call: TRBJ2-5
v_call: TRBV19
cdr3_nt: TGTGCCAGTAGTACCTATTGGGGTGGCGGGAGGCCCCAAGAGACCCAGTACTTC
cdr3_aa: CASSTYWGGGRPQETQYF

d_call: .
clone_size: .
j_call: TRBJ2-7
v_call: TRBV9
cdr3_nt: TGTGCCAGCAGGCCCTCACGAGGGAACGCCTACGAGCAGTACTTC
cdr3_aa: CASRPSRGNAYEQYF

d_call: TRBD1
clone_size: once
j_call: TRBJ1-1
v_call: TRBV10-2
cdr3_nt: TGCGCCAGCAGTGAGACAGGGGGCGGATGGACTGAAGCTTTCTTT
cdr3_aa: CASSETGGGWTEAFF

d_call: TRBD2
clone_size: once
j_call: TRBJ2-3
v_call: TRBV7-9
cdr3_nt: TGTGCCAGCAGCCCTAGCGGGGGGTTCACAGATACGCAGTATTTT
cdr3_aa: CASSPSGGFTDTQYF

d_call: TRBD1
clone_size: .
j_call: TRBJ1-1
v_call: TRBV18
cdr3_nt: TGTGCCAGCTCACCCGAGCAGGGGGCTAGGACTGAAGCTTTCTTT
cdr3_aa: CASSPEQGARTEAFF

d_call: TRBD2
clone_size: .
j_call: TRBJ2-1
v_call: TRBV25-1
cdr3_nt: TGTGCCAGCAGTGTCCCTGGGGGGGGTTCACGGAGTGAGCAGTTCTTC
cdr3_aa: CASSVPGGGSRSEQFF

d_call: .
clone_size: .
j_call: TRBJ2-3
v_call: TRBV7-8
cdr3_nt: TGTGCCAGCAGCTTTGCCAGGACTAGCACAGATACGCAGTATTTT
cdr3_aa: CASSFARTSTDTQYF

d_call: .
clone_size: .
j_call: TRBJ1-2
v_call: TRBV18
cdr3_nt: TGTGCCAGCTCACCAGGGGAGGGATATGGCTACACCTTC
cdr3_aa: CASSPGEGYGYTF

d_call: .
clone_size: once
j_call: TRBJ2-3
v_call: TRBV5-1
cdr3_nt: TGCGCCAGCAGCTTGTTGGTAGGACAGATGGATACGCAGTATTTT
cdr3_aa: CASSLLVGQMDTQYF

d_call: TRBD2
clone_size: once
j_call: TRBJ2-7
v_call: TRBV5-1
cdr3_nt: TGCGCCAGCAGTATTGGACGGCGACTAGCGGGAATTTCCTCCTACGAGCAGTACTTC
cdr3_aa: CASSIGRRLAGISSYEQYF

d_call: TRBD2
clone_size: once
j_call: TRBJ2-1
v_call: TRBV12-5
cdr3_nt: TGTGCTAGTGGTTTCCCTCCTAGCGGGGGCTATAATGAGCAGTTCTTC
cdr3_aa: CASGFPPSGGYNEQFF

d_call: TRBD1
clone_size: once
j_call: TRBJ2-1
v_call: TRBV11-2
cdr3_nt: TGTGCCAGCAGCTTACTAGGGACAGGGGAGCAGTTCTTC
cdr3_aa: CASSLLGTGEQFF

d_call: .
clone_size: .
j_call: TRBJ1-6
v_call: TRBV7-8
cdr3_nt: TGTGCCAGCAGCTTACGAACCGGGACGGGGGAAAGACCCCTCCACTTT
cdr3_aa: CASSLRTGTGERPLHF

d_call: .
clone_size: .
j_call: TRBJ1-6
v_call: TRBV5-8
cdr3_nt: TGTGCCAGCAGCTTTGGACAGAATAATTCACCCCTCCACTTT
cdr3_aa: CASSFGQNNSPLHF

d_call: TRBD1
clone_size: .
j_call: TRBJ1-1
v_call: TRBV19
cdr3_nt: TGTGCCAGTAGCACAGACAGGGGCACCACTGAAGCTTTCTTT
cdr3_aa: CASSTDRGTTEAFF

d_call: .
clone_size: .
j_call: TRBJ1-1
v_call: TRBV10-2
cdr3_nt: TGCGCCAGCAGTGCTGGTCGCGTCACTGAAGCTTTCTTT
cdr3_aa: CASSAGRVTEAFF

d_call: .
clone_size: .
j_call: TRBJ1-6
v_call: TRBV5-1
cdr3_nt: TGCGCCAGCAGCCCCGAGAGGGGGAATTCACCCCTCCACTTT
cdr3_aa: CASSPERGNSPLHF

d_call: .
clone_size: .
j_call: TRBJ2-1
v_call: TRBV24-1
cdr3_nt: TGTGCCACCAGTGATTTTGTGGCAGGGAGGTACAATGAGCAGTTCTTC
cdr3_aa: CATSDFVAGRYNEQFF

d_call: .
clone_size: .
j_call: TRBJ1-5
v_call: TRBV12-3/TRBV12-4
cdr3_nt: TGTGCCAGCAGATCAGGGGACCAGCCCCAGCATTTT
cdr3_aa: CASRSGDQPQHF

d_call: TRBD1
clone_size: .
j_call: TRBJ1-1
v_call: TRBV19
cdr3_nt: TGTGCCAGTAGTATTATGGACAGGGAGCTGAACACTGAAGCTTTCTTT
cdr3_aa: CASSIMDRELNTEAFF

d_call: .
clone_size: .
j_call: TRBJ1-1
v_call: TRBV19
cdr3_nt: TGTGCCAGTAGTGTCGGACCGGGAAACACTGAAGCTTTCTTT
cdr3_aa: CASSVGPGNTEAFF

d_call: .
clone_size: .
j_call: TRBJ2-3
v_call: TRBV30
cdr3_nt: TGTGCCTGGAGTCGGGGCACAGATACGCAGTATTTT
cdr3_aa: CAWSRGTDTQYF

d_call: .
clone_size: .
j_call: TRBJ1-1
v_call: TRBV30
cdr3_nt: TGTGCCTGGAGTGTGAGGAGGGCTTCTGAAGCTTTCTTT
cdr3_aa: CAWSVRRASEAFF

d_call: .
clone_size: .
j_call: TRBJ1-6
v_call: TRBV5-1
cdr3_nt: TGCGCCAGCAGCCCCTACGGGAGCTCCTATAATTCACCCCTCCACTTT
cdr3_aa: CASSPYGSSYNSPLHF